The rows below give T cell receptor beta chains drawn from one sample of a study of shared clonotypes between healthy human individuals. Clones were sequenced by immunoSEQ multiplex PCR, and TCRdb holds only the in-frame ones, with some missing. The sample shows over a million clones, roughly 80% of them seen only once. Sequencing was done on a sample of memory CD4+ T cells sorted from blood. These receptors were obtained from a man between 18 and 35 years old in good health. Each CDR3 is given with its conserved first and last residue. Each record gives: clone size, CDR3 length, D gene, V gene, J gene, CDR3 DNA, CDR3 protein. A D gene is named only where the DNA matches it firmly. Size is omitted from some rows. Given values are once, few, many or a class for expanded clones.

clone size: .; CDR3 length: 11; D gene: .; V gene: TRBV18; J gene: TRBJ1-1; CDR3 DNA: TGTGCCAGCTCAAACACTCAGTCAGCTTTCTTT; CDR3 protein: CASSNTQSAFF
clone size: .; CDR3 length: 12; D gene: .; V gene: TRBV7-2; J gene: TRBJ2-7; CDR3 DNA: TGTGCCAGCAGCTCCCTAACCTACGAGCAGTACTTC; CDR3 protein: CASSSLTYEQYF
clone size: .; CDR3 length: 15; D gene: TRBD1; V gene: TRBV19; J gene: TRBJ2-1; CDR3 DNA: TGTGCCAGTACCCCTAGATGGGACAGTGGGAATGAGCAGTTCTTC; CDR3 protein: CASTPRWDSGNEQFF
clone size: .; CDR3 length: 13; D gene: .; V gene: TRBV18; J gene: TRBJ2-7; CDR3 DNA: TGTGCCAGCTCCCGAGGAGGGGTAGGCGAGCAGTACTTC; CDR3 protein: CASSRGGVGEQYF
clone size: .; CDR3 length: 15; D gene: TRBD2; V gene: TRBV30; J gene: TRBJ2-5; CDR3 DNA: TGTGCCTGGGGGCCGGGACTAGTAGTGCAAGAGACCCAGTACTTC; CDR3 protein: CAWGPGLVVQETQYF
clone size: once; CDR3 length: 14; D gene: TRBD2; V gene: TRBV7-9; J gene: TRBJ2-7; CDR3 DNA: TGTGCCAGCAGCTCCGGACTAGCGGGGGGCGAGCAGTACTTC; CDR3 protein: CASSSGLAGGEQYF
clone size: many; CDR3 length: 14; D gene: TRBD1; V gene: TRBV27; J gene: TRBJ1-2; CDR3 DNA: TGTGCCAGCAGACCGACAGGGGGTGACTATGGCTACACCTTC; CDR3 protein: CASRPTGGDYGYTF
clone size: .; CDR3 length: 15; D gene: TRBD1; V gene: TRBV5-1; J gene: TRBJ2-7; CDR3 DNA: TGCGCCAGCGGTTCGGGACAGGGGGAGTCCTACGAGCAGTACTTC; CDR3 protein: CASGSGQGESYEQYF
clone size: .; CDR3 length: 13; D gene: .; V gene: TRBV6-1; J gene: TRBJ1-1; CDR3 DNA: TGTGCCAGCAAATCACCGGAGAACACTGAAGCTTTCTTT; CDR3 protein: CASKSPENTEAFF
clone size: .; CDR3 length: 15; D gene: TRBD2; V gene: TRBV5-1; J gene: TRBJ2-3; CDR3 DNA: TGCGCCAGCAGCTTGGACGGCGGGAGGGGTGATACGCAGTATTTT; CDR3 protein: CASSLDGGRGDTQYF
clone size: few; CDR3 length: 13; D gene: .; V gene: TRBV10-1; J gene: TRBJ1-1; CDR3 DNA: TGCGCCAGCAGTGGTGAGGAGAACACTGAAGCTTTCTTT; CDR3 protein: CASSGEENTEAFF
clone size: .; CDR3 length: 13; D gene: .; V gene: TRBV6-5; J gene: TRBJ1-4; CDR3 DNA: TGTGCCAGCAGACGACGACCCAATGAAAAACTGTTTTTT; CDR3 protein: CASRRRPNEKLFF
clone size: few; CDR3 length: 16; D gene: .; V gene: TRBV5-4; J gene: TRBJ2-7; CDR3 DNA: TGTGCCAGCAGCCCACCGGGCCCCGCACACTCCTACGAGCAGTACTTC; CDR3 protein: CASSPPGPAHSYEQYF
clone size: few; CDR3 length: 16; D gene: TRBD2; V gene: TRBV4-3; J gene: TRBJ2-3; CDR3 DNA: TGCGCCAGCAGCCAAGATCGGGGAGCGGGAGTTGATACGCAGTATTTT; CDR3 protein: CASSQDRGAGVDTQYF
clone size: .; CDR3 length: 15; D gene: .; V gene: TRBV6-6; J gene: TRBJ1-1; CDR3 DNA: TGTGCCAGCAGTTACTCGGCAGGTGCGAACACTGAAGCTTTCTTT; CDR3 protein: CASSYSAGANTEAFF
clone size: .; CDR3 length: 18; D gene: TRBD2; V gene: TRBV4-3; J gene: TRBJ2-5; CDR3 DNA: TGCGCCAGCAGCCAAGGGACTAGCGGGAGCGGATTTGGAGAGACCCAGTACTTC; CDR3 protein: CASSQGTSGSGFGETQYF
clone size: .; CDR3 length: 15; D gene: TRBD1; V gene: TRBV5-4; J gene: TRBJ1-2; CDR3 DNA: TGTGCCAGCAGTGAGACAGGGTTGAATAACTATGGCTACACCTTC; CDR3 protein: CASSETGLNNYGYTF
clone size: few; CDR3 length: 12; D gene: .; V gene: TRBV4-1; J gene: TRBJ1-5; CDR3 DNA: TGCGCCAGCAGCCAAGTGGGGCAGCCCCAGCATTTT; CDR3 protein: CASSQVGQPQHF
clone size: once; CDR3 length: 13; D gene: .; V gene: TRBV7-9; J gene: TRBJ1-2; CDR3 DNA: TGTGCCAGCAGCTTAGCAGGGTCGGATGGCTACACCTTC; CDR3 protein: CASSLAGSDGYTF
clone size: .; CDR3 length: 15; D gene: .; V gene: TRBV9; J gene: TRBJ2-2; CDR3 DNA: TGTGCCAGCAGCCCTACAGCAGGTCTCACCGGGGAGCTGTTTTTT; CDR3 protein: CASSPTAGLTGELFF
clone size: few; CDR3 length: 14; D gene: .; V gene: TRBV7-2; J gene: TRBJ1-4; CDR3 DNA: TGTGCCAGCAGCTTAAGGTTTAGTGATGAAAAACTGTTTTTT; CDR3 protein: CASSLRFSDEKLFF
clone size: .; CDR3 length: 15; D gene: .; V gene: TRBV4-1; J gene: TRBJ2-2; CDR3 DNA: TGCGCCAGCAGCCAAGGGCACTCGAACACCGGGGAGCTGTTTTTT; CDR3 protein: CASSQGHSNTGELFF
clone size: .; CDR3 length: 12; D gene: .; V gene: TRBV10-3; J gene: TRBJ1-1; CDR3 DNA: TGTGCCATCAGTGCCCTCGGGACTGAAGCTTTCTTT; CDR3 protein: CAISALGTEAFF
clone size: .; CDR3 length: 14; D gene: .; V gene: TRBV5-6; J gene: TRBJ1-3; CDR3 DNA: TGTGCCAGCAGCTTGGGACCTACTGGAAACACCATATATTTT; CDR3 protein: CASSLGPTGNTIYF
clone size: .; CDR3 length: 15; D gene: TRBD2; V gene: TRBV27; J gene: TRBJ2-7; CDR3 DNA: TGTGCCAGCACCTCCCGGACTAGCGGGAGTTACGAGCAGTACTTC; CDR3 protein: CASTSRTSGSYEQYF
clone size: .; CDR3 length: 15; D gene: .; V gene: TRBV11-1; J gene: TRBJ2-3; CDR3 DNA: TGTGCCAGCAGCTTTTCTAGCATCGGTACAGATACGCAGTATTTT; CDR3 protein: CASSFSSIGTDTQYF